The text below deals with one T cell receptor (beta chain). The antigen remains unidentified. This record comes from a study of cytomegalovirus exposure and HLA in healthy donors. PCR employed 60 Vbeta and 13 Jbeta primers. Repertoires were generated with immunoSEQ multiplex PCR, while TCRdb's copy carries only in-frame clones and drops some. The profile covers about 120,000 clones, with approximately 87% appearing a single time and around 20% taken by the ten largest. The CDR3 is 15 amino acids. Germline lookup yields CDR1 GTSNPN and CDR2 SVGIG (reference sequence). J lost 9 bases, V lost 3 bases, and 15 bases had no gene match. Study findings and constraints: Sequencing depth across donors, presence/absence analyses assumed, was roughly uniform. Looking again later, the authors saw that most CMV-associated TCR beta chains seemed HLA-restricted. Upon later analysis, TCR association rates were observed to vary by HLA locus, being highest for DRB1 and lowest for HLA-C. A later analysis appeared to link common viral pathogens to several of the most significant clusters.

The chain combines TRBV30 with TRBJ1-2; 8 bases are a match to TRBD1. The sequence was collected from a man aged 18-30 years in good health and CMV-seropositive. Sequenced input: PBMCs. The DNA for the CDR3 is TGTGCCTGGAGGGACATCCGAGGACAGGGATCGAGCTACACCTTC. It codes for CAWRDIRGQGSSYTF.